A selection of T cell receptor beta chains follows, all from one sample in a study of Graves' ophthalmopathy and Graves' hyperthyroidism. TCRdb reprocessed the multiplex PCR reads via MiXCR and lists one record per CDR3 protein. The table has about 370,000 distinct CDR3 sequences, approximately 17% seen once. Material: peripheral blood. Every receptor here comes from an adult woman with stable Graves' hyperthyroidism. Each CDR3 is given with its conserved first and last residue. Each record gives: J gene, V gene, D gene, clone size, CDR3 protein, CDR3 DNA. A D gene is named only where the DNA matches it firmly. Expanded clones get a size class; other rows say once, few or many, or leave the size out.

j_gene: TRBJ2-7
v_gene: TRBV4-1
d_gene: -
abundance: many
CDR3aa: CASSPLGERTGAYEQYF
CDR3nt: TGCGCCAGCAGCCCCTTGGGGGAGAGGACCGGCGCCTACGAGCAGTACTTC

j_gene: TRBJ2-7
v_gene: TRBV25-1
d_gene: -
abundance: many
CDR3aa: CASRPRDHIYEQYF
CDR3nt: TGTGCCAGCAGACCCCGGGACCATATCTACGAGCAGTACTTC

j_gene: TRBJ1-1
v_gene: TRBV28
d_gene: -
abundance: many
CDR3aa: CASSLWGRMGTEAFF
CDR3nt: TGTGCCAGCAGTTTATGGGGAAGGATGGGCACTGAAGCTTTCTTT

j_gene: TRBJ2-7
v_gene: TRBV28
d_gene: -
abundance: many
CDR3aa: CASTCPDYEQYF
CDR3nt: TGTGCCAGCACTTGCCCCGATTACGAGCAGTACTTC

j_gene: TRBJ2-4
v_gene: TRBV5-6
d_gene: -
abundance: -
CDR3aa: CASSFGRGIPYF
CDR3nt: -

j_gene: TRBJ2-2
v_gene: TRBV5-1
d_gene: TRBD1
abundance: many
CDR3aa: CAGGTGNTGELFF
CDR3nt: TGCGCCGGCGGGACAGGGAACACCGGGGAGCTGTTTTTT

j_gene: TRBJ2-5
v_gene: TRBV29-1
d_gene: -
abundance: few
CDR3aa: CSGQGTQETQYF
CDR3nt: TGCAGCGGTCAGGGGACACAAGAGACCCAGTACTTC

j_gene: TRBJ2-7
v_gene: TRBV30
d_gene: -
abundance: many
CDR3aa: CAWSRGGMGKQYF
CDR3nt: TGTGCCTGGAGTAGGGGTGGTATGGGGAAGCAGTACTTC

j_gene: TRBJ2-5
v_gene: TRBV20-1
d_gene: -
abundance: many
CDR3aa: CSARDLETQYF
CDR3nt: TGCAGTGCTAGAGATCTAGAGACCCAGTACTTC

j_gene: TRBJ2-5
v_gene: TRBV28
d_gene: -
abundance: few
CDR3aa: CASTEGGGVRKVETQYF
CDR3nt: TGTGCCAGTACTGAGGGGGGGGGCGTAAGAAAGGTGGAGACCCAGTACTTC

j_gene: TRBJ2-1
v_gene: TRBV2
d_gene: TRBD2
abundance: -
CDR3aa: CASSGTSGSGNEKFF
CDR3nt: TGTGCCAGCAGTGGGACTAGCGGGAGTGGCAATGAGAAGTTCTTC

j_gene: TRBJ1-6
v_gene: TRBV6-1
d_gene: -
abundance: few
CDR3aa: CASRTGHPDPWANSPLHF
CDR3nt: TGTGCCAGCAGAACTGGACATCCGGATCCCTGGGCTAATTCACCCCTCCACTTT

j_gene: TRBJ1-5
v_gene: TRBV30
d_gene: TRBD1
abundance: many
CDR3aa: CAWGQGDQPQHF
CDR3nt: TGTGCCTGGGGACAGGGGGATCAGCCCCAGCATTTT

j_gene: TRBJ1-2
v_gene: TRBV7-2
d_gene: -
abundance: many
CDR3aa: CASRRDRIENYGYTF
CDR3nt: TGTGCCAGCAGACGAGACAGGATAGAAAACTATGGCTACACCTTC

j_gene: TRBJ2-7
v_gene: TRBV28
d_gene: TRBD2
abundance: many
CDR3aa: CASSSLAGSYEQYF
CDR3nt: TGTGCCAGCAGTTCTCTAGCGGGATCTTACGAGCAGTACTTC

j_gene: TRBJ1-3
v_gene: TRBV4-1
d_gene: -
abundance: -
CDR3aa: CASSQVRGSGNTIYF
CDR3nt: TGCGCCAGCAGCCAAGTAAGGGGGTCTGGAAACACCATATATTTT

j_gene: TRBJ2-5
v_gene: TRBV11-2
d_gene: TRBD1
abundance: many
CDR3aa: CASSPTGYETQYF
CDR3nt: TGTGCCAGCAGCCCGACAGGGTACGAGACCCAGTACTTC

j_gene: TRBJ1-1
v_gene: TRBV12-3/TRBV12-4
d_gene: -
abundance: many
CDR3aa: CASGGDLNTEAFF
CDR3nt: TGTGCCAGCGGAGGGGACCTGAACACTGAAGCTTTCTTT

j_gene: TRBJ1-5
v_gene: TRBV30
d_gene: TRBD1
abundance: few
CDR3aa: CAWSNTGANQPQHF
CDR3nt: TGTGCCTGGAGTAATACAGGGGCTAATCAGCCCCAGCATTTT

j_gene: TRBJ2-5
v_gene: TRBV6-4
d_gene: TRBD1
abundance: many
CDR3aa: CASPRRDRGPLLAEETQYF
CDR3nt: TGTGCCAGCCCCCGAAGGGACAGGGGGCCTCTACTGGCCGAAGAGACCCAGTACTTC

j_gene: TRBJ1-2
v_gene: TRBV20-1
d_gene: -
abundance: many
CDR3aa: CSAKRSAGVYGYTF
CDR3nt: TGCAGTGCCAAGAGATCCGCAGGGGTCTATGGCTACACCTTC

j_gene: TRBJ1-1
v_gene: TRBV10-1
d_gene: -
abundance: few
CDR3aa: CASSDQRLGVTEAFF
CDR3nt: TGCGCCAGCAGTGACCAAAGGTTAGGGGTGACTGAAGCTTTCTTT

j_gene: TRBJ1-2
v_gene: TRBV11-1
d_gene: -
abundance: -
CDR3aa: CASSLLGRREGYGYTF
CDR3nt: TGTGCCAGCAGCTTACTTGGTAGAAGGGAAGGATATGGCTACACCTTC

j_gene: TRBJ1-2
v_gene: TRBV3-1
d_gene: -
abundance: few
CDR3aa: CASSQVPGRDYGYTF
CDR3nt: TGTGCCAGCAGCCAAGTCCCCGGACGGGACTATGGCTACACCTTC